These 22 T cell receptor beta chains share one sample of origin, sequenced in a study of T-cell reconstitution after alpha-beta-depleted transplantation in children. Preparation of the TCRbeta library was carried out with unique molecular identifiers. Using its own MiXCR run on the PCR reads, TCRdb lists one record per CDR3 protein. The sample shows some 140,000 distinct CDR3 sequences, 8.5% to 10% of them seen only once. Material: PBMCs, mostly from graft donor cells, obtained 180 days after TCRalphabeta/CD19-depleted stem cell transplant. Receptor source: a girl under three years old who had a stem cell transplant for combined immunodeficiency, so the T cells may come from the graft donor.

This clonotype was observed a few times. The gene calls are TRBV5-1 and TRBJ2-5; no definite D call. The V end was cut by 0 bases, the J end by 4 bases, with 4 bases between. There are 12 residues in the CDR3. CDR1 and CDR2 from the germline V gene are SGHRS and YFSETQ. This CDR3 reads CASSLEGETQYF. The CDR3 DNA sequence: TGCGCCAGCAGCTTGGAGGGAGAGACCCAGTACTTC. The entire variable domain, with the rest obtained from reference TRBV5-1 and TRBJ2-5, is as follows: KAGVTQTPRYLIKTRGQQVTLSCSPISGHRSVSWYQQTPGQGLQFLFEYFSETQRNKGNFPGRFSGRQFSNSRSEMNVSTLELGDSALYLCASSLEGETQYFGPGTRLLVL.

Ten or more counts support this clonotype. V gene TRBV20-1 combines with J gene TRBJ2-1; 13 bases map to TRBD2. V gave up 3 bases and J gave up 6 bases; unmatched junction bases: 11. The V gene's germline CDR1 is DFQATT and CDR2 SNEGSKA (reference sequence). This CDR3 is built from 17 residues. The DNA for the CDR3 is TGCAGTGCTAGCCGACGGGGGACTAGCGGGATTGCCAATGAGCAGTTCTTC. This sequence encodes CSASRRGTSGIANEQFF.

This clonotype was seen only a few times. CDR3 amino acids: CASSLEIAGGYNEQFF. As DNA, the CDR3 is TGTGCCAGCAGCTTAGAAATAGCGGGAGGGTACAATGAGCAGTTCTTC. The chain recombines TRBV7-2 with TRBJ2-1; TRBD2 matches at 11 bases. Looked up from germline, CDR1 is SGHTA and CDR2 is FQGNSA. This CDR3 spans 16 amino acids. J lost 4 bases, V lost 1 base, and 3 bases had no gene match.

This clonotype was seen repeatedly, ten times or more. The gene calls are TRBV7-9 and TRBJ2-2; the match to TRBD2 covers 7 bases. Trimming took 2 bases from V and 4 from J; bases not matched to a gene: 7. The CDR3 has 16 amino acids. The germline CDR1 and CDR2 sequences are SEHNR and FQNEAQ (reference sequence). CDR3 nucleotide sequence: TGTGCCAGCAGCTTATTGGGTCTAGCGGTCACCGGGGAGCTGTTTTTT. It yields the protein CASSLLGLAVTGELFF.

This clonotype came up a few times. The chain couples TRBV29-1 to TRBJ2-5, with 9 bases matching TRBD1. The trim removed 4 bases at V and 5 bases at J, leaving 8 bases unmatched. Germline CDR1 reads SQVTM; CDR2 reads ANQGSEA. The CDR3 spans 14 residues. Written as DNA, the CDR3 is TGCAGCGTTGGCGACAGGGGGGTCGGGGAGACCCAGTACTTC. Translation gives CSVGDRGVGETQYF. Based on the CDR3 plus reference TRBV29-1 and TRBJ2-5, the full variable domain is SAVISQKPSRDICQRGTSLTIQCQVDSQVTMMFWYRQQPGQSLTLIATANQGSEATYESGFVIDKFPISRPNLTFSTLTVSNMSPEDSSIYLCSVGDRGVGETQYFGPGTRLLVL.

The rearrangement links TRBV7-3 to TRBJ2-2, with TRBD1 matching 8 bases. Germline V CDR1 and CDR2: SGHTA, FQGTGA. J was trimmed by 2 bases and V by 5 bases; bases with no gene match: 7. The CDR3 is 16 residues long. CDR3 in DNA: TGTGCCAGCAGCCCCGACAGGGGCCGCAACACCGGGGAGCTGTTTTTT. Protein: CASSPDRGRNTGELFF.

V is TRBV6-1 and J is TRBJ2-1, with 11 nucleotides matching TRBD1. The CDR3 sequence is 16 residues long. V trimming: 6 bases; J trimming: 9 bases; junction bases outside the gene matches: 13. CDR1 is MNHNS, CDR2 SASEGT, per germline. The CDR3 nucleotides read TGTGCCAGCAGAGGTTGGGACAGGGGGATCTCCGGTGAGCAGTTCTTC. This codes for CASRGWDRGISGEQFF.

The rearrangement uses TRBV7-6 and TRBJ2-2; D is unresolved. The CDR3 has 17 amino acids. V was shortened by 1 base and J by 0 bases, with 12 bases between the two germline ends. Germline CDR1 reads SGHVS; CDR2 reads FNYEAQ. The CDR3 DNA follows: TGTGCCAGCAGCTTAGTTATAATAGCCACGAACACCGGGGAGCTGTTTTTT. Protein sequence: CASSLVIIATNTGELFF.

There are a few counts of this clonotype. The gene calls are TRBV20-1 and TRBJ1-1, with D tentatively TRBD1 (5 bases). Germline V gene lookup returns CDR1 DFQATT and CDR2 SNEGSKA (reference sequence). The CDR3 consists of 15 residues. Trimming took off 3 bases at V and 5 bases at J, with 19 bases between the two ends. CDR3 bases: TGCAGTGCTAGTAGTGCAGGGAGGGTGTATACTGAAGCTTTCTTT. Its translation is CSASSAGRVYTEAFF.

This clonotype was picked up a small number of times. The chain links TRBV29-1 to TRBJ2-1, with a weak D call TRBD1 (6 bases). V gave up 8 bases and J gave up 7 bases, with 24 bases separating them. Germline CDR1 and CDR2: SQVTM and ANQGSEA. CDR3 length: 15 amino acids. The CDR3 DNA reads TGCAGCTTCCGTCCCAGGGGAACTTCTCGGAATGAGCAGTTCTTC. Amino acids: CSFRPRGTSRNEQFF.

This clonotype showed up just a few times. This chain joins TRBV6-2 or TRBV6-3 and TRBJ2-3, with D uncertain. The V and J ends lost 11 bases and 0 bases respectively, with 12 bases between them. The CDR3 is 13 amino acids. Germline V gene sequence: CDR1 MNHEY, CDR2 SVGEGT. The chain's CDR3 is CAARPSSTDTQYF. CDR3 DNA sequence: TGTGCCGCCCGTCCGTCTAGCACAGATACGCAGTATTTT.

The chain carries TRBV14 and TRBJ2-7; D uncertain. V lost 2 bases and J 3 bases, leaving 14 bases between the germline ends. CDR1 is SGHDN and CDR2 is FVKESK in the germline V gene. The CDR3 spans 15 residues. Written as DNA, the CDR3 is TGTGCCAGCAGCCAACATCGGAAGGGCCTCTACGAGCAGTACTTC. Residues: CASSQHRKGLYEQYF.

The genes are TRBV20-1 and TRBJ2-7, with 10 bases identical to TRBD1. The CDR3 contains 15 residues. Germline CDR1 and CDR2: DFQATT and SNEGSKA (reference sequence). The trim removed 3 bases at V and 4 bases at J, leaving 9 bases unmatched. CDR3 coding DNA: TGCAGTGCTAGTACCCCGGGACAGGGGAGGTACGAGCAGTACTTC. This encodes CSASTPGQGRYEQYF.

This clonotype has just a few counts. V usage is TRBV9 and J usage is TRBJ1-1; a possible D gene is TRBD1 (5 bases). Germline CDR1 reads SGDLS; CDR2 reads YYNGEE. The CDR3 contains 14 residues. Trimming took off 4 bases at V and 1 base at J, with 11 bases between the two ends. The CDR3 sequence is CASSPPTANTEAFF. CDR3 in DNA: TGTGCCAGCAGCCCCCCGACAGCGAACACTGAAGCTTTCTTT.

This clonotype was detected only a few times. This chain joins TRBV5-5 and TRBJ2-2; D not certain. The CDR3 runs to 13 residues. CDR1 and CDR2 (germline): SGHKS, YYEKEE (reference sequence). Trimming stripped 0 bases from V and 7 bases from J, with 7 bases between. The CDR3 region is CASSLAADGELFF. CDR3 DNA sequence: TGTGCCAGCAGCTTGGCCGCTGACGGGGAGCTGTTTTTT.

This clonotype has only a few counts. This chain's CDR3 is CSASTSLSQYF. CDR3 bases: TGCAGTGCGAGCACTAGCTTGAGTCAGTATTTT. V and J are TRBV20-1 and TRBJ2-3; maybe TRBD2 (6 bases). The CDR3 spans 11 residues. From germline, CDR1 is DFQATT and CDR2 SNEGSKA (reference sequence). Trimming took 6 bases from V and 12 from J, leaving 16 bases between them.

This clonotype was observed at least ten times. The chain employs TRBV5-1 and TRBJ2-7; possibly TRBD2 for D (6 bases). Trimming left V 4 bases short and J 4 bases short, with 15 bases between. The CDR3 loop spans 14 amino acids. Germline lookup yields CDR1 SGHRS and CDR2 YFSETQ. This chain's CDR3 is CASSPRLDLYEQYF. The CDR3 bases are TGCGCCAGCAGCCCTCGACTAGATTTGTACGAGCAGTACTTC.

The chain couples TRBV29-1 to TRBJ1-1; D possibly corresponds to TRBD1 (5 bases). Trimming left V 4 bases short and J 12 bases short, with 18 bases between. Germline V CDR1 and CDR2: SQVTM, ANQGSEA. CDR3 size: 12 residues. The CDR3 sequence is CSVGPPSGGTFF. For the CDR3, the DNA is TGCAGCGTTGGCCCCCCCAGTGGGGGGACTTTCTTT.

The V and J genes are TRBV4-3 and TRBJ2-1, with 11 bases fitting TRBD2. This CDR3 comprises 15 residues. CDR1 and CDR2 from the germline V gene are LGHNA and YSLEER. The ends lost 4 bases at V and 5 bases at J; junction bases unmatched: 4. The CDR3 bases are TGCGCCAGCAGCCCATCTAGCGGGGGGCACAATGAGCAGTTCTTC. It specifies CASSPSSGGHNEQFF.

CDR3 DNA sequence: TGTGCCAGCAGCTTAGCGATAGTCCCCGAAGCTTTCTTT. Its protein product is CASSLAIVPEAFF. This chain uses TRBV7-9 with TRBJ1-1; D call uncertain. The V gene lost 0 bases and the J gene lost 8 bases, with 10 bases spanning the gap. CDR3 length: 13 residues. Germline CDR1 and CDR2: SEHNR and FQNEAQ (reference sequence).

CDR3 sequence reads: CASSPDREPYNEQFF. The CDR3 bases are TGTGCCAGCAGCCCAGACAGGGAACCATACAATGAGCAGTTCTTC. The chain uses TRBV6-1 and TRBJ2-1, with 7 bases that match TRBD1. Looked up from germline, CDR1 is MNHNS and CDR2 is SASEGT. After removal of 6 bases from V and 4 bases from J, the junction contained 9 bases not matched to a gene. The CDR3 length is 15 residues.

This clonotype was recorded a few times. V and J are TRBV10-3 and TRBJ2-7, with a weak D call TRBD2 (5 bases). The CDR3 spans 13 residues. Germline assignment: CDR1 ENHRY and CDR2 SYGVKD. V was clipped by 6 bases and J by 2 bases, with 11 bases between them. The CDR3 nucleotides are TGTGCCATCAGCCACTCCGGGGCCTACGAGCAGTACTTC. Translated: CAISHSGAYEQYF.